The T cell receptor (beta chain) described here comes from a study of cytomegalovirus exposure and HLA in healthy donors. As for the study in general: A later analysis reported the same platform for the 120 or so validation repertoires and the 666 first-cohort repertoires. Points from the study as a whole: Specific recognition of CMV antigens was confirmed in vitro for a few chains (all CMV-associated).

The assay was immunoSEQ multiplex PCR, and TCRdb's table has in-frame clones only and misses some. Of 150,000 or so clones listed, approximately 87% are singletons. As to this clone: Its antigen is not identified. This specimen includes other DNA sequences encoding the same CDR3.

The V end was cut by 5 bases, the J end by 4 bases, with 15 bases between. The CDR3 covers 15 residues. From germline, CDR1 is MNHEY and CDR2 SVGAGI. V gene TRBV6-5 combines with J gene TRBJ1-5, with D tentatively TRBD1 (6 bases). The source is a woman in her twenties or thirties in good health and CMV-seronegative. The sample taken for sequencing was PBMCs. CDR3 residues: CASSTGQNSNQPQHF. The CDR3, as DNA: TGTGCCAGCAGTACGGGACAAAATAGTAATCAGCCCCAGCATTTT.